The next 9 T cell receptor beta chains were all read from a single sample in a study of shared clonotypes between healthy human individuals. Data came from immunoSEQ multiplex PCR; TCRdb stores just in-frame clones and leaves some out. The sample lists 1,500,000 or so clones; roughly 96% were seen once. Sequenced input: naive CD4+ T cells sorted from blood. As to subset: CD45RA+ positively selected. All receptors come from a man younger than 40 in good health.

The rearrangement joins TRBV2 to TRBJ2-1, with D maybe TRBD1 (6 bases). CDR1 SNHLY and CDR2 FYNNEI come from the germline V gene. This CDR3 has 15 amino acids. Trimming removed 6 bases at V and 2 bases at J, with 14 bases between. The CDR3 region is CASRGAGVTYNEQFF. CDR3 in DNA: TGTGCCAGCAGGGGGGCAGGGGTCACCTACAATGAGCAGTTCTTC. Filled out from reference TRBV2 and TRBJ2-1, the complete variable domain reads EPEVTQTPSHQVTQMGQEVILRCVPISNHLYFYWYRQILGQKVEFLVSFYNNEISEKSEIFDDQFSVERPDGSNFTLKIRSTKLEDSAMYFCASRGAGVTYNEQFFGPGTRLTVL.

The chain couples TRBV28 to TRBJ2-1, with 11 bases matching TRBD2. CDR3 length equals 17 residues. CDR1 and CDR2 from the germline V gene are MDHEN and SYDVKM. Unmatched junction bases numbered 9, after V lost 6 bases and J lost 2 bases. The CDR3 sequence: CASRRVILAGAYNEQFF. The CDR3 DNA follows: TGTGCCAGCAGGAGGGTTATACTAGCGGGGGCCTACAATGAGCAGTTCTTC. Full variable domain (missing parts from reference TRBV28 and TRBJ2-1): DVKVTQSSRYLVKRTGEKVFLECVQDMDHENMFWYRQDPGLGLRLIYFSYDVKMKEKGDIPEGYSVSREKKERFSLILESASTNQTSMYLCASRRVILAGAYNEQFFGPGTRLTVL.

The rearrangement joins TRBV2 to TRBJ1-4; maybe TRBD1 (5 bases). V lost 6 bases, J lost 2 bases, and 16 bases lay in between. CDR3 size: 16 residues. The V gene's germline CDR1 is SNHLY and CDR2 FYNNEI. CDR3 sequence (DNA): TGTGCCAGCAGCAGTGGGCTGGGACGGACTAATGAAAAACTGTTTTTT. Amino acids: CASSSGLGRTNEKLFF.

CDR3 DNA sequence: TGCGCCAGCAGCTTGGATGGTCTGCGAAATCAGCCCCAGCATTTT. It yields the protein CASSLDGLRNQPQHF. The chain links TRBV5-1 to TRBJ1-5; unclear D gene. V gave up 0 bases and J gave up 4 bases, with 11 bases separating them. Per the germline V gene, CDR1 is SGHRS and CDR2 is YFSETQ. The CDR3 length is 15 residues.

The V and J genes are TRBV28 and TRBJ2-5; 8 bases align to TRBD2. The CDR3 extends over 17 amino acids. Germline assignment: CDR1 MDHEN and CDR2 SYDVKM. V shed 2 bases, J shed 1 base, and the junction held 9 bases outside the gene matches. The CDR3 bases are TGTGCCAGCAGTTTAATGGGTAGCGGGGCTTTCCAAGAGACCCAGTACTTC. Translating it yields CASSLMGSGAFQETQYF.

The chain is built from TRBV28 and TRBJ2-7; TRBD1 matches at 7 bases. This CDR3 is built from 13 residues. After removal of 4 bases from V and 2 bases from J, the junction contained 2 bases not matched to a gene. The germline V gene has CDR1 MDHEN and CDR2 SYDVKM. The CDR3 protein is CASSWDSAYEQYF. The CDR3 bases are TGTGCCAGCAGTTGGGACAGTGCCTACGAGCAGTACTTC.

The chain combines TRBV6-1 with TRBJ1-2, with 7 bases identical to TRBD1. This CDR3 comprises 12 residues. The junction had 4 bases not matched to a gene; V was cut back by 4 bases and J by 8 bases. Germline V gene lookup returns CDR1 MNHNS and CDR2 SASEGT. The CDR3 spells CASSVPGGGYTF. The CDR3 DNA reads TGTGCCAGCAGTGTCCCAGGGGGGGGCTACACCTTC.

As concerns this clone: At the DNA level, this CDR3 is encoded by other sequences in the same sample as well. CDR3 nucleotide sequence: TGTGCCAGCAGTTTGTTGGGGAGCTCCTACAATGAGCAGTTCTTC. It specifies CASSLLGSSYNEQFF. The rearrangement uses TRBV7-2 and TRBJ2-1; weak D call: TRBD2 (5 bases). Looked up from germline, CDR1 is SGHTA and CDR2 is FQGNSA. Trimming shortened V by 6 bases and J by 0 bases, and 12 bases separated the two germline ends. The CDR3 loop spans 15 amino acids.

In the case of this clone: At the DNA level, this CDR3 is encoded by other sequences in the same sample as well. The chain uses TRBV9 and TRBJ2-3; D remains ambiguous. Germline V CDR1 and CDR2: SGDLS, YYNGEE. The CDR3 runs 15 residues. V was pared by 0 bases and J by 0 bases, with 8 bases between. The CDR3: CASSVGAVSTDTQYF. The CDR3 DNA follows: TGTGCCAGCAGCGTAGGGGCAGTTAGCACAGATACGCAGTATTTT.